Below are 13 T cell receptor beta chains sequenced from a single sample in a study of neurological immune-mediated disorders. TCRdb analysed the 5' RACE reads with MiXCR anew, one entry per CDR3 protein. The sample lists some 57,000 distinct CDR3 sequences, 3% to 4% occurring once. Sequencing was done on a sample of PBMCs. The receptors were gathered from a woman in her sixties with multiple sclerosis.

This clonotype was detected many times. V usage is TRBV25-1 and J usage is TRBJ1-4; the D is unclear. The CDR3 spans 15 residues. V dropped 3 bases and J dropped 0 bases, with 8 bases sitting between them. Germline CDR1 and CDR2: MGHDK and SYGVNS. This chain's CDR3 is CASSDQNATNEKLFF. CDR3 coding DNA: TGTGCCAGCAGTGACCAGAATGCAACTAATGAAAAACTGTTTTTT.

This clonotype was recorded at least ten times. The chain links TRBV4-1 to TRBJ2-5; 8 bases are shared with TRBD2. The CDR3 covers 17 residues. V shed 4 bases and J 6 bases; nucleotides not matched to a gene: 16. Germline V gene lookup returns CDR1 MGHRA and CDR2 YSYEKL. The CDR3: CASSPSGLEVRLKTQYF. As DNA, the CDR3 is TGCGCCAGCAGCCCTTCGGGACTAGAGGTTAGGTTAAAGACCCAGTACTTC.

This clonotype came up many times. This sequence joins TRBV7-9 and TRBJ2-3; 8 bases line up with TRBD1. CDR3 length equals 16 residues. J was trimmed by 2 bases and V by 5 bases; bases with no gene match: 9. Germline values: CDR1 SEHNR, CDR2 FQNEAQ (reference sequence). The CDR3 is CASSPDWTGTTDTQYF. The CDR3 DNA is TGTGCCAGCAGCCCAGATTGGACAGGGACCACAGATACGCAGTATTTT. The full variable domain, in which reference TRBV7-9 and TRBJ2-3 provide the parts outside the CDR3, is DTGVSQNPRHKITKRGQNVTFRCDPISEHNRLYWYRQTLGQGPEFLTYFQNEAQLEKSRLLSDRFSAERPKGSFSTLEIQRTEQGDSAMYLCASSPDWTGTTDTQYFGPGTRLTVL.

This clonotype was observed at least ten times. The V and J genes are TRBV20-1 and TRBJ2-3; D unclear. CDR3 length: 13 amino acids. V lost 6 bases and J 4 bases, leaving 14 bases between the germline ends. Germline V lookup: CDR1 DFQATT, CDR2 SNEGSKA (reference sequence). The DNA for the CDR3 is TGCAGTGCCAGGTGGGATTCACCAGATACGCAGTATTTT. It codes for CSARWDSPDTQYF.

This clonotype appeared many times. The chain recombines TRBV20-1 with TRBJ2-7; D perhaps matches TRBD2 (5 bases). There are 15 residues in the CDR3. V was pared by 7 bases and J by 0 bases, with 19 bases between. The germline V gene encodes CDR1 DFQATT and CDR2 SNEGSKA (reference sequence). The CDR3 protein is CSVSDVGRSSYEQYF. For the CDR3, the DNA is TGCAGTGTCTCAGACGTGGGGAGAAGCTCCTACGAGCAGTACTTC.

The chain is built from TRBV28 and TRBJ2-7; no reliable D call. This CDR3 has 15 residues. In germline, CDR1 is MDHEN, CDR2 SYDVKM. Trimming stripped 3 bases from V and 3 bases from J, with 15 bases between. The CDR3 DNA reads as TGTGCCAGCAGTTTTTCGAAGGGTGGGATCTACGAGCAGTACTTC. Translated, it gives CASSFSKGGIYEQYF.

This clonotype has at least ten counts. This rearrangement joins TRBV5-6 to TRBJ2-1; D possibly corresponds to TRBD1 (6 bases). This CDR3 is built from 14 residues. Germline V lookup: CDR1 SGHDT, CDR2 YYEEEE. V lost 0 bases and J lost 2, with 6 bases in between. CDR3 bases: TGTGCCAGCAGCTTGGAGGGGGCCTACAATGAGCAGTTCTTC. It is translated as CASSLEGAYNEQFF.

This clonotype was detected ten times or more. The genes are TRBV5-1 and TRBJ2-3, with TRBD1 identical over 8 bases. This CDR3 is 15 amino acids long. After removal of 0 bases from V and 4 bases from J, the junction contained 4 bases not matched to a gene. The germline V gene has CDR1 SGHRS and CDR2 YFSETQ. This CDR3 is CASSLAGGEADTQYF. CDR3 nucleotides: TGCGCCAGCAGCTTGGCAGGGGGCGAAGCAGATACGCAGTATTTT.

This clonotype has a count of ten or more. The chain employs TRBV20-1 and TRBJ2-1; TRBD2 might be the D (6 bases). The V and J ends lost 0 bases and 5 bases respectively, with 14 bases between them. The CDR3 contains 15 residues. Per the germline V gene, CDR1 is DFQATT and CDR2 is SNEGSKA (reference sequence). CDR3 region: CSARDVIAAHNEQFF. The CDR3, as DNA: TGCAGTGCTAGAGATGTTATAGCGGCCCACAATGAGCAGTTCTTC.

Comments on this clonotype: A much bigger clone sits one base away, suggesting this may be a read error. Here the CDR3 DNA reads TGTGCCAGCAGCCCGCCAGGAGGAAAAACCATATATTTT. Residues: CASSPPGGKTIYF. The V and J genes are TRBV9 and TRBJ1-3; D is undetermined. This CDR3 has 13 amino acids. Germline CDR1 reads SGDLS; CDR2 reads YYNGEE.

This clonotype came up many times. The CDR3 is CASSLAGTSRSEQFF. As DNA, the CDR3 is TGCGCCAGCAGCTTGGCTGGGACTAGTAGGTCTGAGCAGTTCTTC. J is TRBJ2-1 and V is TRBV5-1, with TRBD2 identical over 8 bases. The CDR3 is made up of 15 amino acids. The J segment lost 9 bases and the V segment lost 0 bases, leaving 8 bases of the junction unmatched. Germline CDR1 SGHRS, CDR2 YFSETQ.

This clonotype has ten or more counts. The rearrangement uses TRBV5-5 and TRBJ2-2, with D possibly TRBD1 on 5 matching bases. V lost 1 base to trimming and J lost 5 bases, with 15 bases between them. Germline values: CDR1 SGHKS, CDR2 YYEKEE (reference sequence). This CDR3 has 16 residues. The CDR3 sequence is CASSLSWQGLTGELFF. Written as DNA, the CDR3 is TGTGCCAGCAGCTTGAGTTGGCAGGGATTAACCGGGGAGCTGTTTTTT.

This clonotype was detected many times. The chain has TRBV12-3 or TRBV12-4 and TRBJ1-2; a possible D gene is TRBD1 (5 bases). This CDR3 contains 14 residues. V dropped 7 bases and J dropped 4 bases, with 16 bases sitting between them. CDR3 DNA sequence: TGTGCCAGCAATCCCAGGGAGGACCCCTATGGCTACACCTTC. Encoded protein: CASNPREDPYGYTF.